These 30 T cell receptor beta chains originate from one sample sequenced in a study of blood T cell repertoires in COVID-19. Sequencing used immunoSEQ multiplex PCR; TCRdb keeps in-frame clones, though not all of them. Of some 240,000 clones in the sample, around 84% were seen once. The material sequenced was PBMCs or T cells enriched from blood (not recorded which). The receptors here all came from a woman aged 50 to 65 who had been exposed to COVID-19.

The V call is TRBV7-6, the J call TRBJ2-3, with 13 nucleotides matching TRBD2. The CDR3 is 17 amino acids. V trimming: 5 bases; J trimming: 5 bases; junction bases outside the gene matches: 10. Per the germline V gene, CDR1 is SGHVS and CDR2 is FNYEAQ. DNA of the CDR3: TGTGCCAGCAGCCCAGGACTAGCGGGGGTGCAGGGAGATACGCAGTATTTT. This sequence encodes CASSPGLAGVQGDTQYF.

In regard to this clone: A read error may produce the germline difference seen at one junction end. The chain couples TRBV5-1 to TRBJ1-1; D is undetermined. The CDR3 has 13 amino acids. CDR1 SGHRS and CDR2 YFSETQ come from the germline V gene. Here the CDR3 reads CASKWAQNTEAFF. Here the CDR3 DNA reads TGCGCCAGCAAGTGGGCTCAGAACACTGAAGCTTTCTTC.

This chain uses TRBV4-3 with TRBJ1-5, with D possibly TRBD1 on 6 matching bases. Per germline, CDR1 LGHNA and CDR2 YSLEER. The germline V and J ends were trimmed by 3 bases and 6 bases, with 12 bases remaining between them. This CDR3 contains 14 residues. CDR3 loop: CASSHHRDRQPQHF. In DNA, the CDR3 is TGCGCCAGCAGCCATCACAGGGACCGTCAGCCCCAGCATTTT.

This clone was recorded only once. The chain employs TRBV4-3 and TRBJ2-1; 12 bases agree with TRBD2. Germline assignment: CDR1 LGHNA and CDR2 YSLEER. The CDR3 spans 17 residues. J gave up 9 bases and V 2 bases, and 11 bases lay outside the gene matches. The CDR3 region is CASSQSSGGAFIGEQFF. CDR3 bases: TGCGCCAGCAGCCAATCTAGCGGGGGGGCATTTATAGGTGAGCAGTTCTTC.

Concerning this clone: This same CDR3 is encoded by further DNA sequences in the sample. The J gene is TRBJ2-3, the V gene TRBV11-3; a possible D gene is TRBD1 (6 bases). The germline V gene has CDR1 SGHNT and CDR2 YENEEA. Trimming cost V 4 bases and J 2 bases, with 10 bases left between them. This CDR3 has 14 residues. DNA of the CDR3: TGTGCCAGCAGCTCCGGACAGTCCACAGATACGCAGTATTTT. Translated: CASSSGQSTDTQYF.

CDR3 loop: CASSVDRVEVGNTIYF. CDR3 bases: TGTGCCAGCAGCGTGGACAGGGTCGAAGTTGGAAACACCATATATTTT. The chain employs TRBV11-2 and TRBJ1-3; TRBD1 matches at 8 bases. The germline CDR1 and CDR2 sequences are SGHAT and FQNNGV. The CDR3 totals 16 residues. V was pared by 5 bases and J by 3 bases, with 9 bases of the junction left unmatched.

V gene TRBV5-4 combines with J gene TRBJ1-1; 10 positions match TRBD1. Germline V lookup: CDR1 SGHNT, CDR2 YYREEE (reference sequence). CDR3 length: 15 residues. V lost 0 bases and J lost 10; bases outside the gene matches: 9. CDR3 sequence reads: CASSLEDRGLLAAFF. The CDR3 DNA is TGTGCCAGCAGCTTGGAGGACAGGGGGTTGTTAGCAGCTTTCTTT. The complete variable domain, with remaining parts taken from reference TRBV5-4 and TRBJ1-1, reads ETGVTQSPTHLIKTRGQQVTLRCSSQSGHNTVSWYQQALGQGPQFIFQYYREEENGRGNFPPRFSGLQFPNYSSELNVNALELDDSALYLCASSLEDRGLLAAFFGQGTRLTVV.

The genes are TRBV10-2 and TRBJ1-1; D might be TRBD1 (5 bases). The CDR3 sequence is 14 residues long. Germline CDR1 WSHSY, CDR2 SAAADI. The V end lost 6 bases, the J end lost 4 bases, and 15 bases lay between the germline ends. This CDR3 is CASRASGGSTEAFF. DNA for the CDR3: TGCGCCAGCAGGGCTTCGGGGGGTAGCACTGAAGCTTTCTTT.

This clone was seen just once. This chain uses TRBV7-9 with TRBJ1-4; 8 bases fit TRBD1. CDR3 length equals 14 residues. CDR1 and CDR2 (germline): SEHNR, FQNEAQ (reference sequence). V shed 1 base, J shed 7 bases, and the junction held 2 bases outside the gene matches. The CDR3 nucleotides are TGTGCCAGCAGCTTAGGACAGGGGTTTGAAAAACTGTTTTTT. It translates to CASSLGQGFEKLFF.

This clone appeared once. The rearrangement links TRBV28 to TRBJ1-2; 9 bases line up with TRBD1. Per the germline V gene, CDR1 is MDHEN and CDR2 is SYDVKM. The CDR3 runs to 14 residues. V lost 5 bases, J lost 3 bases, and 4 bases stayed unmatched. CDR3 protein: CASSRTGVHYGYTF. For the CDR3, the DNA is TGTGCCAGCAGTAGGACAGGGGTTCACTATGGCTACACCTTC.

This chain connects TRBV2 to TRBJ2-7; a possible D gene is TRBD1 (6 bases). V gave up 2 bases and J gave up 0 bases, with 8 bases separating them. CDR1 is SNHLY, CDR2 FYNNEI, per germline. The CDR3 totals 14 residues. The CDR3 spells CASSERGTSYEQYF. CDR3 in DNA: TGTGCCAGCAGTGAAAGGGGGACCTCCTACGAGCAGTACTTC.

The gene calls are TRBV13 and TRBJ2-5; possible D gene TRBD1, 5 bases. The germline V gene has CDR1 PRHDT and CDR2 FYEKMQ (reference sequence). The CDR3 loop spans 13 amino acids. V shed 5 bases and J shed 4 bases, with 11 bases lying between them. Here the CDR3 reads CASSPPGRETQYF. The CDR3 DNA follows: TGTGCCAGCAGCCCCCCAGGGCGAGAGACCCAGTACTTC.

This chain joins TRBV30 and TRBJ2-6; TRBD2 matches at 10 bases. V lost 1 base to trimming and J lost 0 bases; unmatched junction nucleotides: 9. CDR3 size: 19 residues. Per germline, CDR1 GTSNPN and CDR2 SVGIG (reference sequence). CDR3 sequence: CAWSEKLAGSSSGANVLTF. Here the CDR3 DNA reads TGTGCCTGGAGTGAAAAACTAGCGGGATCTTCCTCTGGGGCCAACGTCCTGACTTTC.

The chain joins TRBV5-1 to TRBJ1-6; 8 bases align to TRBD1. The CDR3 is made up of 15 amino acids. Trimming at V came to 4 bases and at J to 6 bases, leaving 6 bases not matched to a gene. Per germline, CDR1 SGHRS and CDR2 YFSETQ. CDR3 in DNA: TGCGCCAGCAGCCCGGACAGGGTGGGTAATTCACCCCTCCACTTT. It codes for CASSPDRVGNSPLHF.

The chain couples TRBV9 to TRBJ1-4; D gene uncertain. Per the germline V gene, CDR1 is SGDLS and CDR2 is YYNGEE. V gave up 4 bases and J gave up 12 bases, with 13 bases separating them. The CDR3 is 12 residues long. The CDR3 region has the DNA TGTGCCAGCAGCCCGAACATCGGGGAACTGTTTTTT. It translates to CASSPNIGELFF.

The chain is built from TRBV5-8 and TRBJ1-6; no reliable D call. The germline V gene encodes CDR1 SGHTS and CDR2 YDEGEE. This CDR3 is built from 17 residues. The V gene lost 3 bases and the J gene lost 0 bases, with 13 bases spanning the gap. The CDR3: CASSWSARGSYNSPLHF. CDR3 bases: TGTGCCAGCAGCTGGAGTGCTCGGGGCTCCTATAATTCACCCCTCCACTTT.

This chain uses TRBV28 with TRBJ1-1, with D unresolved. The germline V gene has CDR1 MDHEN and CDR2 SYDVKM. The CDR3 has 15 amino acids. V lost 11 bases and J lost 1, with 20 bases in between. Here the CDR3 DNA reads TGTGCCTCCATTCCTGTTAGCGGCTGGAACACTGAAGCTTTCTTT. Its translation: CASIPVSGWNTEAFF.

The V call is TRBV29-1, the J call TRBJ1-5, with D possibly matching TRBD1 (5 bases). The ends were cut back, 7 bases at V and 0 bases at J, with 13 bases in the middle. The CDR3 runs to 14 residues. Per germline, CDR1 SQVTM and CDR2 ANQGSEA. CDR3 sequence (DNA): TGCAGCGCCGCAACAGGTAATAGCAATCAGCCCCAGCATTTT. Protein: CSAATGNSNQPQHF.

This chain uses TRBV18 with TRBJ2-2; 9 positions agree with TRBD1. This CDR3 spans 17 amino acids. Germline-derived CDR1 and CDR2 are KGHSH and LQKENI. The trim removed 6 bases at V and 2 bases at J, leaving 10 bases unmatched. This CDR3 is CASSLSGTGHNTGELFF. CDR3 DNA sequence: TGTGCCAGCTCTCTTTCCGGGACAGGGCATAACACCGGGGAGCTGTTTTTT.

This chain connects TRBV7-8 to TRBJ1-1; TRBD1 matches 8 bases. The V and J ends lost 4 bases and 4 bases, in that order; junction bases with no gene match: 11. The CDR3 has 16 amino acids. The V gene's germline CDR1 is SGHVS and CDR2 FQNEAQ. The DNA of the CDR3 is TGTGCCAGCAGCTCGCGGACAGGGTCCGCGAGCACTGAAGCTTTCTTT. This codes for CASSSRTGSASTEAFF.

The CDR3 sequence is CASSLSGVVAGELFF. The CDR3 region has the DNA TGTGCCAGCAGCTTGTCAGGGGTGGTAGCCGGGGAGCTGTTTTTT. The genes are TRBV7-3 and TRBJ2-2; tentatively, D is TRBD1 (6 bases). CDR1 and CDR2 from the germline V gene are SGHTA and FQGTGA. This CDR3 is built from 15 residues. The V end lost 3 bases, the J end lost 6 bases, and 14 bases lay between the germline ends.

The rearrangement joins TRBV19 to TRBJ1-1; D is perhaps TRBD1 (6 bases). This CDR3 is 14 amino acids long. CDR1 is LNHDA, CDR2 SQIVND, per germline (reference sequence). Trimming removed 3 bases from V and 6 bases from J, with 14 bases in between. The CDR3 DNA is TGTGCCAGTAGTATCCAAGGACAGACCCCTGAAGCTTTCTTT. Its protein product is CASSIQGQTPEAFF.

CDR3 bases: TGTGCCAGCAGTTTACGACAGATCGGGACTGAAGCTTTCTTT. Its protein product is CASSLRQIGTEAFF. The chain links TRBV28 to TRBJ1-1; perhaps TRBD1 as D (5 bases). Looked up from germline, CDR1 is MDHEN and CDR2 is SYDVKM. The CDR3 length is 14 residues. Between the trimmed V and J ends, which lost 2 bases and 5 bases, there was a span of 12 bases.

V gene TRBV7-9 combines with J gene TRBJ2-1; tentatively, D is TRBD2 (6 bases). Germline V gives CDR1 SEHNR, CDR2 FQNEAQ (reference sequence). The germline V and J ends were trimmed by 4 bases and 5 bases, with 15 bases remaining between them. The CDR3 totals 15 residues. DNA of the CDR3: TGTGCCAGCAGCTCCTTGGGACTGCATGACAATGAGCAGTTCTTC. This encodes CASSSLGLHDNEQFF.

The rearrangement links TRBV30 to TRBJ2-1; maybe TRBD2 (5 bases). The CDR3 runs 12 residues. The germline V and J ends were trimmed by 0 bases and 8 bases, with 8 bases remaining between them. Per germline, CDR1 GTSNPN and CDR2 SVGIG (reference sequence). In nucleotides, the CDR3 is TGTGCCTGGAGTGTCGCCGGGGATGAGCAGTTCTTC. Its translation: CAWSVAGDEQFF.

In its sample, this clone was seen a few times. This chain joins TRBV7-2 and TRBJ2-6; TRBD1 agrees at 7 bases. Per germline, CDR1 SGHTA and CDR2 FQGNSA. V was pared by 4 bases and J by 2 bases, with 2 bases of the junction left unmatched. The CDR3 totals 15 residues. CDR3 protein: CASSSTGAGANVLTF. The CDR3 coding sequence is TGTGCCAGCAGCTCCACAGGGGCTGGGGCCAACGTCCTGACTTTC.

Only a few counts were recorded for this clone. This chain connects TRBV5-4 to TRBJ2-2; 8 bases align to TRBD2. CDR1 SGHNT and CDR2 YYREEE come from the germline V gene (reference sequence). This CDR3 spans 14 amino acids. The V gene end was trimmed by 4 bases and the J gene end by 7 bases; junction bases not matched to a gene: 6. The CDR3: CASSPGTRIGELFF. DNA of the CDR3: TGTGCCAGCAGCCCCGGGACTAGAATCGGGGAGCTGTTTTTT.

This chain joins TRBV5-1 and TRBJ2-1; 12 bases agree with TRBD1. V lost 0 bases and J lost 5; bases outside the gene matches: 3. CDR3 size: 16 residues. Germline-derived CDR1 and CDR2 are SGHRS and YFSETQ. The CDR3 loop reads CASSLDGTGGHNEQFF. As DNA, the CDR3 is TGCGCCAGCAGCTTGGACGGGACAGGGGGCCACAATGAGCAGTTCTTC. The full variable domain, with the rest looked up from reference TRBV5-1 and TRBJ2-1, is KAGVTQTPRYLIKTRGQQVTLSCSPISGHRSVSWYQQTPGQGLQFLFEYFSETQRNKGNFPGRFSGRQFSNSRSEMNVSTLELGDSALYLCASSLDGTGGHNEQFFGPGTRLTVL.

The chain uses TRBV2 and TRBJ2-2, with 8 bases aligning to TRBD1. From germline, CDR1 is SNHLY and CDR2 FYNNEI. The ends lost 7 bases at V and 6 bases at J; junction bases unmatched: 10. The CDR3 runs 15 residues. CDR3 sequence: CASIAGLDRAGELFF. CDR3 DNA sequence: TGTGCCAGCATTGCGGGGTTGGACAGGGCCGGGGAGCTGTTTTTT.

The chain carries TRBV6-5 and TRBJ1-1, with 10 positions matching TRBD1. V gave up 6 bases and J gave up 0 bases; unmatched junction bases: 4. This CDR3 region has 15 residues. The germline CDR1 and CDR2 sequences are MNHEY and SVGAGI. As DNA, the CDR3 is TGTGCCAGCAGAGACAGGGGGCGGTTGAACACTGAAGCTTTCTTT. It is translated as CASRDRGRLNTEAFF.